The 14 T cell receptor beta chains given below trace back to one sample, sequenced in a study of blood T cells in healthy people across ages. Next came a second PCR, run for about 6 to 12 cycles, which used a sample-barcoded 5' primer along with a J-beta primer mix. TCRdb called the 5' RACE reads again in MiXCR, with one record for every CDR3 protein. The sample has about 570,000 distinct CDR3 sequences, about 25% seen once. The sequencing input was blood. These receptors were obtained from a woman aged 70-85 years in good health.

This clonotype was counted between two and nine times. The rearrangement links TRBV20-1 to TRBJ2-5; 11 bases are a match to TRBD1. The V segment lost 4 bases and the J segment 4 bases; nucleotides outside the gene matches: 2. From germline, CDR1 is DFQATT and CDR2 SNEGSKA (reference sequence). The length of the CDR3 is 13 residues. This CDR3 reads CSATGQGGETQYF. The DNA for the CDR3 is TGCAGTGCTACGGGACAGGGGGGAGAGACCCAGTACTTC.

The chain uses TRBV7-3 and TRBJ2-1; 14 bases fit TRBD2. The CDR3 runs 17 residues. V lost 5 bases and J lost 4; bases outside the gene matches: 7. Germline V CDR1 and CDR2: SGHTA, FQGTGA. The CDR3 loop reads CASSPARTSGGYNEQFF. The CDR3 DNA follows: TGTGCCAGCAGCCCCGCCCGGACTAGCGGGGGGTACAATGAGCAGTTCTTC.

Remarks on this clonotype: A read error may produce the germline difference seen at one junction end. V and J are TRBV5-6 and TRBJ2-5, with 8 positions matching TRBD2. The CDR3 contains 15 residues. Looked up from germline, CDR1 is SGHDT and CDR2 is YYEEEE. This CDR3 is CASSLFTGGKETQHF. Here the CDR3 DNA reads TGTGCCAGCAGCTTGTTTACGGGGGGGAAAGAGACCCAGCACTTC.

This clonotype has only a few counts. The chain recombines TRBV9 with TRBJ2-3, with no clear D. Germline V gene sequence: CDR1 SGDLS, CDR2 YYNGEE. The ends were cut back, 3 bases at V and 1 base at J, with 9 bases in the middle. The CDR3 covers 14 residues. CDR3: CASSARPRTDTQYF. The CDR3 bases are TGTGCCAGCAGCGCCCGACCGCGCACAGATACGCAGTATTTT.

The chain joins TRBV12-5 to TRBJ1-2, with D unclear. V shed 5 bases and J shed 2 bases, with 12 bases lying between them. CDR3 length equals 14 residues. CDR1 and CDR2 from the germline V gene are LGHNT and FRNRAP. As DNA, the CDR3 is TGTGCTAGTGGTCCTGGACTGGGGAACTATGGCTACACCTTC. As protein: CASGPGLGNYGYTF.

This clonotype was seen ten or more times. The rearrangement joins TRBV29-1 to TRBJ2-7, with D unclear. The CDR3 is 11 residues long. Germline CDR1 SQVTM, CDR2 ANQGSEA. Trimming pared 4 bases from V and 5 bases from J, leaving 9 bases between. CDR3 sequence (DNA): TGCAGCGTTGGAGGCAGAGACGAGCAGTACTTC. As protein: CSVGGRDEQYF.

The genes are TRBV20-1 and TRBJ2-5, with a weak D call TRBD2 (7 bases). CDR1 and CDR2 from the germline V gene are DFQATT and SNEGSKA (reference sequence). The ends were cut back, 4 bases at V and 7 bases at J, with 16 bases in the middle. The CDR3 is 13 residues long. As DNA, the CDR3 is TGCAGTGCTATCGTGGGGGGGCGGGGGACCCAGTACTTC. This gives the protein CSAIVGGRGTQYF.

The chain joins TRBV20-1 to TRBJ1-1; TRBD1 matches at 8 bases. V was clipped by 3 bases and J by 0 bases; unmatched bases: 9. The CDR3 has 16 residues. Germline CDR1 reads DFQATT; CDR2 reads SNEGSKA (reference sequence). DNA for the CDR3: TGCAGTGCTAGTGAACAGGGGGAGGAAATGAACACTGAAGCTTTCTTT. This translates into CSASEQGEEMNTEAFF.

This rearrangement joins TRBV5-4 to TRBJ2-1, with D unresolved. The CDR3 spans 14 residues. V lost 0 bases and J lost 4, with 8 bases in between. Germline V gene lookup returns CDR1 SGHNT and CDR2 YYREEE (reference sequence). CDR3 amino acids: CASSLVQRYNEQFF. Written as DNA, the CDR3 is TGTGCCAGCAGCTTGGTCCAAAGATACAATGAGCAGTTCTTC.

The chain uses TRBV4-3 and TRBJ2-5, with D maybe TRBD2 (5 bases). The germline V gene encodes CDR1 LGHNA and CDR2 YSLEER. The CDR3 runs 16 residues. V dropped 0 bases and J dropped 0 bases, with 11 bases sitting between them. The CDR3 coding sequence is TGCGCCAGCAGCCAAGATAACAAGGACTACCAAGAGACCCAGTACTTC. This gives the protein CASSQDNKDYQETQYF.

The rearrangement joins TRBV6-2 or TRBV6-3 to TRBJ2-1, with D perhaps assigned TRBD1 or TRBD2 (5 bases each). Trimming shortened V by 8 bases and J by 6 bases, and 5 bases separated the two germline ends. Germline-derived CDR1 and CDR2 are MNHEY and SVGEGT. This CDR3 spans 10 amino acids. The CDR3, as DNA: TGTGCCAGCGGGGGCAATGAGCAGTTCTTC. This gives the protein CASGGNEQFF.

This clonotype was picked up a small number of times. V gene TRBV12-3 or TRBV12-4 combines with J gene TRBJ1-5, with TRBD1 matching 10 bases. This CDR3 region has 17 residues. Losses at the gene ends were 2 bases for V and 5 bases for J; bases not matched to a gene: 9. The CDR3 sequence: CASSLRQGASRDQPQHF. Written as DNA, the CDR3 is TGTGCCAGCAGTTTAAGACAGGGGGCTTCAAGAGATCAGCCCCAGCATTTT.

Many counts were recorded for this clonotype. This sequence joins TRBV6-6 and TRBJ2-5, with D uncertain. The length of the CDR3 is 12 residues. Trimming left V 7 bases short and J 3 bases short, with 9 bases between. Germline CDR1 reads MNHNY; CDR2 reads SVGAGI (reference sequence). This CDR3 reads CASKRQEETQYF. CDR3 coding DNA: TGTGCCAGCAAACGCCAGGAAGAGACCCAGTACTTC.

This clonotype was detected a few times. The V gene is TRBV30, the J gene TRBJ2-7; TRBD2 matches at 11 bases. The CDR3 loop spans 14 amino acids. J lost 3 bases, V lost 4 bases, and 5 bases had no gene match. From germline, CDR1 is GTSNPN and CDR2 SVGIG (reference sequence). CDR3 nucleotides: TGTGCCTGGAAACTAGCGGGGGATTTCTACGAGCAGTACTTC. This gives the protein CAWKLAGDFYEQYF.